What follows are 3 T cell receptor beta chains derived from one specimen sequenced in a study of PD-L1 blockade in urothelial cancer. Method: immunoSEQ multiplex PCR; TCRdb's copy keeps in-frame clones and lacks some. Of approximately 44,000 clones in the sample, less than 95% are singletons; the top ten hold 7.3%. Indicated time point: peripheral blood 6 weeks after treatment start. Sequenced material: PBMCs, taken around atezolizumab (anti-PD-L1) treatment. Receptors originate from a man aged 65-85 years with urothelial cancer.

CDR3 protein: CASSSPWGGEQYF. DNA of the CDR3: TGTGCCAGCAGTTCCCCCTGGGGGGGTGAGCAGTACTTC. The V call is TRBV28, the J call TRBJ2-7; 7 bases map to TRBD2. Per germline, CDR1 MDHEN and CDR2 SYDVKM. The CDR3 is 13 residues long. Trimming cost V 4 bases and J 7 bases; bases outside gene matches: 7.

The CDR3: CASSPPAGHEQYF. DNA of the CDR3: TGTGCCAGCAGCCCCCCCGCAGGCCACGAGCAGTACTTC. The chain has TRBV27 and TRBJ2-7; unclear D gene. The CDR3 spans 13 residues. In germline, CDR1 is MNHEY, CDR2 SMNVEV (reference sequence). Trimming removed 6 bases from V and 5 bases from J, with 14 bases in between.

The chain couples TRBV19 to TRBJ1-1, with no clear D. Germline loops: CDR1 LNHDA, CDR2 SQIVND (reference sequence). This CDR3 comprises 17 residues. Trimming removed 4 bases at V and 0 bases at J, with 18 bases between. CDR3 sequence reads: CASSRAGDPTMNTEAFF. The CDR3 bases are TGTGCCAGTAGTAGGGCAGGCGACCCGACAATGAACACTGAAGCTTTCTTT.